This T cell receptor (beta chain) was captured by sequencing in a study of blood T cell repertoires in COVID-19. Between the trimmed V and J ends, which lost 0 bases and 0 bases, there was a span of 8 bases. Germline V gene data show CDR1 as SGHRS and CDR2 as YFSETQ. CDR3 length: 15 amino acids. Assay: immunoSEQ multiplex PCR; the TCRdb copy retains only in-frame clones and omits some. Of approximately 200,000 clones in the sample, 85% are singletons; the top ten hold 2.9%. The receptor's source is a man in his fifties who had recovered from COVID-19. Sequencing input: peripheral blood. The rearrangement joins TRBV5-1 to TRBJ2-3; tentatively, D is TRBD1 (5 bases). The CDR3 reads CASSLGRQSTDTQYF. For the CDR3, the DNA is TGCGCCAGCAGCTTGGGGAGACAGAGCACAGATACGCAGTATTTT.